This T cell receptor beta chain was recovered during a study of T cell responses to AZD1222 COVID-19 vaccine. Sequenced by immunoSEQ multiplex PCR; TCRdb stores in-frame clones only, minus some. The sample holds 120,000 or so clones, approximately 90% seen once. Between the trimmed V and J ends, which lost 6 bases and 0 bases, there was a span of 12 bases. CDR3 length: 14 residues. Looked up from germline, CDR1 is SQVTM and CDR2 is ANQGSEA. This receptor was identified in an adult in good health. The sample consisted of peripheral blood, taken on day 0 of AZD1222 vaccination. The V call is TRBV29-1, the J call TRBJ2-1; D unclear. The CDR3: CSVEPLRSYNEQFF. The DNA for the CDR3 is TGCAGCGTGGAGCCCCTGCGCTCCTACAATGAGCAGTTCTTC.